This T cell receptor beta chain was identified during a study of blood T cell repertoires in COVID-19. Profiled with immunoSEQ multiplex PCR; TCRdb holds only in-frame clones, not every one. The sample includes roughly 250,000 clones, 82% of them seen just once. V lost 5 bases and J 0 bases, leaving 13 bases between the germline ends. CDR3 length: 14 amino acids. Per the germline V gene, CDR1 is GTSNPN and CDR2 is SVGIG (reference sequence). The TCR comes from a woman in her sixties or seventies with active or convalescent COVID-19. The gene calls are TRBV30 and TRBJ1-1; possible D gene TRBD1, 6 bases. What was sequenced was peripheral blood. The CDR3 loop reads CAWAGGALNTEAFF. CDR3 sequence (DNA): TGTGCCTGGGCCGGGGGGGCGTTGAACACTGAAGCTTTCTTT.